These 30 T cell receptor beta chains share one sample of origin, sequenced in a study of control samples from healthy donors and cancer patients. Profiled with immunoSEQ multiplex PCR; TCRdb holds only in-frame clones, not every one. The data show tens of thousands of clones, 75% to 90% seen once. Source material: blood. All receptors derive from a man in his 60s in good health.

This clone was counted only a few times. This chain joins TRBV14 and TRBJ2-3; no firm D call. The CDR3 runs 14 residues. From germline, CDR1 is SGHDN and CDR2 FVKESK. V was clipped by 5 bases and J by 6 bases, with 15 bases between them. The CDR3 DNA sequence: TGTGCCAGCAGCACCACTTGGGAACCCGATACGCAGTATTTT. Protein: CASSTTWEPDTQYF.

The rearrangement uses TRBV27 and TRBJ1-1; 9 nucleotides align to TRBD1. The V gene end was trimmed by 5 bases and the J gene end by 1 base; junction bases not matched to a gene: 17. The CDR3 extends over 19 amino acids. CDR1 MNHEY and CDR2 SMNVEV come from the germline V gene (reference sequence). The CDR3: CASSPPLRTGVRENTEAFF. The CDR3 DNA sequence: TGTGCCAGCAGTCCACCCCTACGGACAGGGGTAAGAGAGAACACTGAAGCTTTCTTT.

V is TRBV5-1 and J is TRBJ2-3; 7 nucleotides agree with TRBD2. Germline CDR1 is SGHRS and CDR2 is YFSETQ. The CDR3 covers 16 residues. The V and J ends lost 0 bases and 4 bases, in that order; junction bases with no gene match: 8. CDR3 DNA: TGCGCCAGCAGCTTGGCGCTAGCGGAGCACTCAGATACGCAGTATTTT. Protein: CASSLALAEHSDTQYF.

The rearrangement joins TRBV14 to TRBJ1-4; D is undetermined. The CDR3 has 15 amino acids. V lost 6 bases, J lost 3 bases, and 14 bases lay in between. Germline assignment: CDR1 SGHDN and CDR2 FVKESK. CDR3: CASREGGFANEKLFF. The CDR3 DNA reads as TGTGCCAGCAGAGAAGGAGGTTTTGCTAATGAAAAACTGTTTTTT.

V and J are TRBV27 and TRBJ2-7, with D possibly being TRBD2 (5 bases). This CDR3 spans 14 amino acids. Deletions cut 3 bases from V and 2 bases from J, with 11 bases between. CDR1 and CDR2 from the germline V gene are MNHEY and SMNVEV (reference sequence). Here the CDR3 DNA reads TGTGCCAGCAGTTTCGGGGTTGGGCCCTACGAGCAGTACTTC. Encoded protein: CASSFGVGPYEQYF.

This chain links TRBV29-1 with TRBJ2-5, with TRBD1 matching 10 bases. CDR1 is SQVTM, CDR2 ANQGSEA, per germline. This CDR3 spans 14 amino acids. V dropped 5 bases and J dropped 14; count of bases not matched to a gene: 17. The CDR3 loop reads CSVYPVEPGQGSYF. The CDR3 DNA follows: TGCAGCGTTTACCCCGTTGAGCCGGGACAGGGGAGTTACTTC.

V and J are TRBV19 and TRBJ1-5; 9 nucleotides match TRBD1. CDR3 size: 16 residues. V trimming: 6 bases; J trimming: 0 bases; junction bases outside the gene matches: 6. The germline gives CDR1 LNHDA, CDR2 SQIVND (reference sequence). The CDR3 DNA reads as TGTGCCAGTAGCGACAGGGGGTTCGTTAGCAATCAGCCCCAGCATTTT. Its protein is CASSDRGFVSNQPQHF.

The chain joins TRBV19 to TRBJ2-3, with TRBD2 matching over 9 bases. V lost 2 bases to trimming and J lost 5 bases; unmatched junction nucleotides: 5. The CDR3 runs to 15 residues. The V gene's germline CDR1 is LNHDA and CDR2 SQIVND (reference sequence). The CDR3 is CASSIWREGRDTQYF. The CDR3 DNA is TGTGCCAGTAGTATATGGCGGGAGGGCCGAGATACGCAGTATTTT.

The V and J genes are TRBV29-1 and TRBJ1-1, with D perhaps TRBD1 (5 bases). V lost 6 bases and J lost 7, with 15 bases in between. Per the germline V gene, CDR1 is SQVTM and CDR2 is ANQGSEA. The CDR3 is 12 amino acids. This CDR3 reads CSVTPTANEAFF. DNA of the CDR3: TGCAGCGTAACACCGACAGCCAATGAAGCTTTCTTT.

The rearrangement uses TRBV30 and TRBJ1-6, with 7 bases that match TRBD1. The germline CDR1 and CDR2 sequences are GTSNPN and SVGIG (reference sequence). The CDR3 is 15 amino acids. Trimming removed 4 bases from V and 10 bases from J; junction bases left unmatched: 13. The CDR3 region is CAWKQTGKEESPLHF. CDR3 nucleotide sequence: TGTGCCTGGAAGCAGACAGGGAAAGAAGAATCACCCCTCCACTTT. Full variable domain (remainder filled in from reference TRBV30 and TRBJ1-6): SQTIHQWPATLVQPVGSPLSLECTVEGTSNPNLYWYRQAAGRGLQLLFYSVGIGQISSEVPQNLSASRPQDRQFILSSKKLLLSDSGFYLCAWKQTGKEESPLHFGNGTRLTVT.

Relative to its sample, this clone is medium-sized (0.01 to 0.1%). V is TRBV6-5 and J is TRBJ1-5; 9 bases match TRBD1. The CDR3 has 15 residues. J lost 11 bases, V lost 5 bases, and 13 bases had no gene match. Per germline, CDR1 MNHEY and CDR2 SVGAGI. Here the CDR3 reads CASSTPGQGQSAQHF. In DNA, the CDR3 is TGTGCCAGCAGTACCCCCGGACAGGGGCAATCAGCCCAGCATTTT.

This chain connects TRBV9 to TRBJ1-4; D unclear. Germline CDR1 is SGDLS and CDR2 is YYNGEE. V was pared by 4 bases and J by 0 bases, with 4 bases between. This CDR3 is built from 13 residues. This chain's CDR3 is CASSPATNEKLFF. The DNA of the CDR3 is TGTGCCAGCAGCCCAGCAACTAATGAAAAACTGTTTTTT.

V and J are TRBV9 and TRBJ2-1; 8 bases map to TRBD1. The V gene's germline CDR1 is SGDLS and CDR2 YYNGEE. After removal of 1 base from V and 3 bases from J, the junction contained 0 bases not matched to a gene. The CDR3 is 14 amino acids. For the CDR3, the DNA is TGTGCCAGCAGCGTAACAGGGGGCTACAATGAGCAGTTCTTC. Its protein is CASSVTGGYNEQFF. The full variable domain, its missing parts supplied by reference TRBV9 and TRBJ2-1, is DSGVTQTPKHLITATGQRVTLRCSPRSGDLSVYWYQQSLDQGLQFLIQYYNGEERAKGNILERFSAQQFPDLHSELNLSSLELGDSALYFCASSVTGGYNEQFFGPGTRLTVL.

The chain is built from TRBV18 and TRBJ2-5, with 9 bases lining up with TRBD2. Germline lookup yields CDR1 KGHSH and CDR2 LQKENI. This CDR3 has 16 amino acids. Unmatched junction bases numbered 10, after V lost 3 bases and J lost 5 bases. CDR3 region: CASSPPRRGGRETQYF. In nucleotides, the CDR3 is TGTGCCAGCTCACCCCCGCGGCGGGGGGGCCGGGAGACCCAGTACTTC.

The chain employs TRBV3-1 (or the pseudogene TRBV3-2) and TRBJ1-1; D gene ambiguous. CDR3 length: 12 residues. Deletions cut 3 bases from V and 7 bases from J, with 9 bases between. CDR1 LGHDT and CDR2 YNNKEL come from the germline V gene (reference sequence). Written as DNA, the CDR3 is TGTGCCAGCAGCCACGGGTTTGGTGAAGCTTTCTTT. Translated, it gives CASSHGFGEAFF.

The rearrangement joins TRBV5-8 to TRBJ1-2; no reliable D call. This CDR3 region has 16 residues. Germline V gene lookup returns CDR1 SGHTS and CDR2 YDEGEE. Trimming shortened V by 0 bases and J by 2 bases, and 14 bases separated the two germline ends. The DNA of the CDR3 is TGTGCCAGCAGCTTGGGGCTCCGTGGTTTCAACTATGGCTACACCTTC. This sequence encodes CASSLGLRGFNYGYTF. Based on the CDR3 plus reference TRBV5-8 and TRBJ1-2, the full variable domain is EAGVTQSPTHLIKTRGQQATLRCSPISGHTSVYWYQQALGLGLQFLLWYDEGEERNRGNFPPRFSGRQFPNYSSELNVNALELEDSALYLCASSLGLRGFNYGYTFGSGTRLTVV.

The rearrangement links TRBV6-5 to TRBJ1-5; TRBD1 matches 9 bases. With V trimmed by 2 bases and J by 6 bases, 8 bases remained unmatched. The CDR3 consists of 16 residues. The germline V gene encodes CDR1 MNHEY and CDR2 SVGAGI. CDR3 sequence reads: CASSYTRTGDSQPQHF. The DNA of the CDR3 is TGTGCCAGCAGTTACACCAGGACAGGGGATAGTCAGCCCCAGCATTTT.

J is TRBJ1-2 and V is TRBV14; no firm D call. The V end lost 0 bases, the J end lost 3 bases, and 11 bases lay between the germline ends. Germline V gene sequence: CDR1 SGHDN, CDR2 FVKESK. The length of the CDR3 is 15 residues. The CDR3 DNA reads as TGTGCCAGCAGCCAAGAAATAACGGCTCACTATGGCTACACCTTC. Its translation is CASSQEITAHYGYTF.

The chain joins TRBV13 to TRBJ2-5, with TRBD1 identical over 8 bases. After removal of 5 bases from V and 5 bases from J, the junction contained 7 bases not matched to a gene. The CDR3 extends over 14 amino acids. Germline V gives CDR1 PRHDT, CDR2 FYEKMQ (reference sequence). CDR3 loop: CASSHGQGWETQYF. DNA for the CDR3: TGTGCCAGCAGCCATGGACAGGGCTGGGAGACCCAGTACTTC.

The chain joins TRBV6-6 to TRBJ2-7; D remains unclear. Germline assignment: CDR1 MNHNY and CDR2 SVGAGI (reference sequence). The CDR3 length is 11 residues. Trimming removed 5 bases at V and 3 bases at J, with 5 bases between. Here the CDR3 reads CASSTIYEQYF. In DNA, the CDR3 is TGTGCCAGCAGTACCATCTACGAGCAGTACTTC.

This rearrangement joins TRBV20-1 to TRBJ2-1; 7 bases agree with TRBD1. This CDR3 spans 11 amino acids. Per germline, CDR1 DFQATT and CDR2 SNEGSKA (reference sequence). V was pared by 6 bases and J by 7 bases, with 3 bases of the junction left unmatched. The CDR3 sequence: CSAATGNEQFF. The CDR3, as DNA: TGCAGTGCCGCGACAGGGAATGAGCAGTTCTTC.

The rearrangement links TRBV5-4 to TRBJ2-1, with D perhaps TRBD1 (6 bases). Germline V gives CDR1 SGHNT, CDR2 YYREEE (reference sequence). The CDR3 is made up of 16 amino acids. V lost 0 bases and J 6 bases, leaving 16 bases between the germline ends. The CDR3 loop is CASSLEFTGNSNEQFF. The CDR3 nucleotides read TGTGCCAGCAGCTTGGAATTTACAGGGAATAGCAATGAGCAGTTCTTC.

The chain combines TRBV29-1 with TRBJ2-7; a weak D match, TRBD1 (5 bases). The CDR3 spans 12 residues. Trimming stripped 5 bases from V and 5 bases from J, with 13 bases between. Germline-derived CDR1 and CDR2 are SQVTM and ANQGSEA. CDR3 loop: CSVQDMPNEQYF. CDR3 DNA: TGCAGCGTTCAGGACATGCCCAACGAGCAGTACTTC.

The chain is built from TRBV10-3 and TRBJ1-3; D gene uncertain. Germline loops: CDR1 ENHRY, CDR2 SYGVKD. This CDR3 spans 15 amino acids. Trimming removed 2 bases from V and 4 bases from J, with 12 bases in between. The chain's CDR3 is CAISELSGSGNTIYF. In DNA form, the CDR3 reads TGTGCCATCAGTGAGCTCTCGGGATCAGGAAACACCATATATTTT.

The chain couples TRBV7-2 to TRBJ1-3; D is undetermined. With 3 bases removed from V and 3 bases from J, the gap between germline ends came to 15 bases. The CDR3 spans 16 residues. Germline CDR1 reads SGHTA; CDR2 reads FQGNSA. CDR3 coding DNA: TGTGCCAGCAGCTTCGCCCCCGGGAAGCTTGGAAACACCATATATTTT. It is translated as CASSFAPGKLGNTIYF.

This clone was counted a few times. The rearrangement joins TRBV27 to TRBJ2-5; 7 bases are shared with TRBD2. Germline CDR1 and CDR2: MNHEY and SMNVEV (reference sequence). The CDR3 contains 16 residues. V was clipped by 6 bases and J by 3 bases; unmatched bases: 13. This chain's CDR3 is CASSLTGWSGEETQYF. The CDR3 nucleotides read TGTGCCAGCAGCTTAACCGGGTGGAGCGGGGAAGAGACCCAGTACTTC.

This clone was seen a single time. The DNA of the CDR3 is TGTGCCAGCAGTTACAGGGGGTGGAGCAATCAGCCCCAGCATTTT. Amino acids: CASSYRGWSNQPQHF. V is TRBV6-2 or TRBV6-3 and J is TRBJ1-5, with a possible D match to TRBD1 (6 bases). This CDR3 region has 15 residues. Deletions cut 2 bases from V and 1 base from J, with 9 bases between. CDR1 is MNHEY, CDR2 SVGEGT, per germline.

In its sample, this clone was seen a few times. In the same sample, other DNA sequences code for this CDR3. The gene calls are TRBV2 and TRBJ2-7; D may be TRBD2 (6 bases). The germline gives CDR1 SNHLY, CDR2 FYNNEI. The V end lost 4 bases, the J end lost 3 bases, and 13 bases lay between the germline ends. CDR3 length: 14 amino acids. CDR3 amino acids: CASSGGAGSYEQYF. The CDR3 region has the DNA TGTGCCAGCAGTGGAGGGGCGGGGAGCTACGAGCAGTACTTC.

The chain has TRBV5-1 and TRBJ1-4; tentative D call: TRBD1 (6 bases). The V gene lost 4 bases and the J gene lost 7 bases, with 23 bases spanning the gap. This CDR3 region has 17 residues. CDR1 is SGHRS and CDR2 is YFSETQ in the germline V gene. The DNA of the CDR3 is TGCGCCAGCAGCCCTTTCCCCCAAAGGGGGGCCGGTGAAAAACTGTTTTTT. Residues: CASSPFPQRGAGEKLFF.

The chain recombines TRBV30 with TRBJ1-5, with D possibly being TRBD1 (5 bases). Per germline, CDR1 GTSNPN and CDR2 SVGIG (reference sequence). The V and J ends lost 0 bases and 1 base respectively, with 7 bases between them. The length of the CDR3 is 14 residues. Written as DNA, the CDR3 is TGTGCCTGGAGTGTCTGGGACAGCAATCAGCCCCAGCATTTT. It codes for CAWSVWDSNQPQHF.